This TCR beta chain comes out of a study of OX40 agonist ivuxolimab in advanced cancers. Study details: Given to patients was ivuxolimab, an agonistic anti-OX40 (CD134) antibody.

Profiled with immunoSEQ multiplex PCR; TCRdb holds only in-frame clones, not every one. The repertoire consists of tens of thousands of clones, with 65% to 85% occurring once and the leading ten covering over 20%. Trimming at V came to 4 bases and at J to 3 bases, leaving 4 bases not matched to a gene. Germline V gene data show CDR1 as SGHAT and CDR2 as FQNNGV. The length of the CDR3 is 14 residues. This sequence was found in an adult with an advanced solid tumor such as melanoma, head and neck, liver or kidney cancer. This chain uses TRBV11-2 with TRBJ2-5, with TRBD2 matching 8 bases. The source material was CD4+ or CD8+ T cells sorted from blood, sampled in a trial of the OX40 agonist ivuxolimab. CDR3 protein: CASSSGLDKETQYF. The DNA of the CDR3 is TGTGCCAGCAGCTCGGGACTAGATAAAGAGACCCAGTACTTC. Variable domain in full (rest from reference TRBV11-2 and TRBJ2-5): EAGVAQSPRYKIIEKRQSVAFWCNPISGHATLYWYQQILGQGPKLLIQFQNNGVVDDSQLPKDRFSAERLKGVDSTLKIQPAKLEDSAVYLCASSSGLDKETQYFGPGTRLLVL.